This TCR beta chain was sequenced for a study of neurological immune-mediated disorders. Points from the study as a whole: The greatest degree of TCR clonal expansion was observed in HTLV-1-associated myelopathy, with the lowest in multiple sclerosis, below that of healthy controls.

Time point denoted: longitudinal time-point 1 (baseline). In this sample, this clonotype turned up many times. What it binds is unknown. TCRdb analysed the 5' RACE reads with MiXCR anew, one entry per CDR3 protein. The sample includes tens of thousands of distinct CDR3 sequences, about 10% of them seen just once. The TCR was taken from a male donor with HTLV-1-associated myelopathy (HAM/TSP). The sequenced sample consisted of PBMCs.

This CDR3 is CAISGYSDYGYTF. The CDR3, as DNA: TGTGCCATCAGTGGCTACAGCGATTATGGCTACACCTTC. The chain recombines TRBV10-3 with TRBJ1-2; the D is unclear. Trimming left V 4 bases short and J 5 bases short, with 11 bases between. The CDR3 has 13 residues. CDR1 and CDR2 from the germline V gene are ENHRY and SYGVKD.